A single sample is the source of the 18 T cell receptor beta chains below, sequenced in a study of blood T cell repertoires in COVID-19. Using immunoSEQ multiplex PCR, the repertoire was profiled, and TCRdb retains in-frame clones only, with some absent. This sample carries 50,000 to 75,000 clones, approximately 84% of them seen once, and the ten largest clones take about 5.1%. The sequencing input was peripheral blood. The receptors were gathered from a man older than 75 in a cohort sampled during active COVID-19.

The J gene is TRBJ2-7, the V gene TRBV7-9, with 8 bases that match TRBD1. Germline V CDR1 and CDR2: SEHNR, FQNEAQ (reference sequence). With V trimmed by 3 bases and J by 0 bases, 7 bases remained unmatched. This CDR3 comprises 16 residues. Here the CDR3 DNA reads TGTGCCAGCAGCTTGGGTCAGGGGGCACTCTCCTACGAGCAGTACTTC. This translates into CASSLGQGALSYEQYF.

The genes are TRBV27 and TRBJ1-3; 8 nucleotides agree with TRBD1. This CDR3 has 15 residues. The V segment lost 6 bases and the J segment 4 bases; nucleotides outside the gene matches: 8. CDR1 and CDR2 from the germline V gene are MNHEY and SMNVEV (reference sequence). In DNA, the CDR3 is TGTGCCAGCAGACCCCAGGGGGCAGGGGGAAACACCATATATTTT. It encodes CASRPQGAGGNTIYF.

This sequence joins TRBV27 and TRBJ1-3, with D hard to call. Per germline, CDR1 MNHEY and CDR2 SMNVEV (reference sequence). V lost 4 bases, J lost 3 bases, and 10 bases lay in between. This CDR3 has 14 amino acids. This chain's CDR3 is CASSSLTYGNTIYF. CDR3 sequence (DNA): TGTGCCAGCAGTTCGCTCACCTATGGAAACACCATATATTTT.

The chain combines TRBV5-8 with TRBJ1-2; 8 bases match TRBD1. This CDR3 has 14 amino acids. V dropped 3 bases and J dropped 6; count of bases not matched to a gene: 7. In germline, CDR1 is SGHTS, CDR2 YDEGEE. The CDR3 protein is CASSSMDRANGYTF. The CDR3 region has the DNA TGTGCCAGCAGCTCGATGGACAGGGCGAATGGCTACACCTTC.

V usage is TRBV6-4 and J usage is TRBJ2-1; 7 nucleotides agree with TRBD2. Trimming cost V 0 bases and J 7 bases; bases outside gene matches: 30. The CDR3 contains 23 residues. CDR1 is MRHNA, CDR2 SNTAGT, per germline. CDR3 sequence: CASSDSTSSVVLFTGTIKNEQFF. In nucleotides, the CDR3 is TGTGCCAGCAGTGACTCGACTTCATCCGTCGTCCTATTCACCGGGACTATCAAAAATGAGCAGTTCTTC.

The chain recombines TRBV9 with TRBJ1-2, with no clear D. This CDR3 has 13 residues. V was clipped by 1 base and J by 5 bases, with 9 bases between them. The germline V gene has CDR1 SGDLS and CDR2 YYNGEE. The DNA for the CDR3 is TGTGCCAGCAGCGTATCCCAGTGGTATGGCTACACCTTC. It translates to CASSVSQWYGYTF.

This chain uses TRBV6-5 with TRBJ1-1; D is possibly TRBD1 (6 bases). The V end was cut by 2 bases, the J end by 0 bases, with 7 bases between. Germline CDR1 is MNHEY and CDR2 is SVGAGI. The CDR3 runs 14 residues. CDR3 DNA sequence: TGTGCCAGCAGTTACAGGGGGATGAACACTGAAGCTTTCTTT. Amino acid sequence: CASSYRGMNTEAFF.

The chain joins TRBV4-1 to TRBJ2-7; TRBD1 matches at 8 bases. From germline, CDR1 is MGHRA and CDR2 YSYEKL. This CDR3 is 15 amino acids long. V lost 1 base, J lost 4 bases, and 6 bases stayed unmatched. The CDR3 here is CASSQVFDRGYEQYF. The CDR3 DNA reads TGCGCCAGCAGCCAAGTCTTCGACAGGGGTTACGAGCAGTACTTC.

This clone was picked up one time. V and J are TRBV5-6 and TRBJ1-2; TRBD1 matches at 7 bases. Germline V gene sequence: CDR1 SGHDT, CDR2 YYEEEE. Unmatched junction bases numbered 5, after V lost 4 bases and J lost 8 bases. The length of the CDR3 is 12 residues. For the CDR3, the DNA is TGTGCCAGCAGCGGGGACAGCGGCGGCTACACCTTC. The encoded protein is CASSGDSGGYTF.

The CDR3 region has the DNA TGTGCCAGCAGCCCGCGGGACAGGGCGGGTAGGACTGAAGCTTTCTTT. This encodes CASSPRDRAGRTEAFF. The chain recombines TRBV3-1 (or the pseudogene TRBV3-2) with TRBJ1-1; 9 bases align to TRBD1. After removal of 4 bases from V and 5 bases from J, the junction contained 11 bases not matched to a gene. The CDR3 consists of 16 residues. The germline V gene encodes CDR1 LGHDT and CDR2 YNNKEL (reference sequence).

The CDR3 coding sequence is TGCGCCAGCAGCCAAAATTTAGCGGGGTCCTACAATGAGCAGTTCTTC. Protein: CASSQNLAGSYNEQFF. The rearrangement uses TRBV4-1 and TRBJ2-1; 8 bases agree with TRBD2. There are 16 residues in the CDR3. Germline CDR1 is MGHRA and CDR2 is YSYEKL. The V and J ends lost 2 bases and 1 base, in that order; junction bases with no gene match: 4.

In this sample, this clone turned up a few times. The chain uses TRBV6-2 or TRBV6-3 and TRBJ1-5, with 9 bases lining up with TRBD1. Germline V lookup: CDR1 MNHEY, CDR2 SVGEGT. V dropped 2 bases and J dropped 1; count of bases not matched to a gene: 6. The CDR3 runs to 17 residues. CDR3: CASSYLPGQGSNQPQHF. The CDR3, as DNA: TGTGCCAGCAGTTACCTGCCGGGACAGGGAAGCAATCAGCCCCAGCATTTT.

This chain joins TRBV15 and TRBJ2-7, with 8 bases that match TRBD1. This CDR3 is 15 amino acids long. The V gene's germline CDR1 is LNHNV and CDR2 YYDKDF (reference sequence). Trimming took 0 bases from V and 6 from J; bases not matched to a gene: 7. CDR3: CATSREYQGAAEQYF. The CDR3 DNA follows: TGTGCCACCAGCAGAGAGTACCAGGGGGCGGCCGAGCAGTACTTC. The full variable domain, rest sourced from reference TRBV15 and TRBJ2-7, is DAMVIQNPRYQVTQFGKPVTLSCSQTLNHNVMYWYQQKSSQAPKLLFHYYDKDFNNEADTPDNFQSRRPNTSFCFLDIRSPGLGDTAMYLCATSREYQGAAEQYFGPGTRLTVT.

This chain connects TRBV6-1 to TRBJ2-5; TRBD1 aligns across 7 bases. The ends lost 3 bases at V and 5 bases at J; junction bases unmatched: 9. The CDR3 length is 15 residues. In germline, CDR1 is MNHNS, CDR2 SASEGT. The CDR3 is CASSDTHRGGETQYF. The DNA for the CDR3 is TGTGCCAGCAGTGACACCCACAGGGGCGGGGAGACCCAGTACTTC.

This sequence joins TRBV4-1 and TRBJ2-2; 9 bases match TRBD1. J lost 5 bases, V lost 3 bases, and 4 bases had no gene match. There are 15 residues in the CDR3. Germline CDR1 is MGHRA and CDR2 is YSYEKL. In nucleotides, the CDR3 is TGCGCCAGCAGCCAGGGACAGGGAATGACCGGGGAGCTGTTTTTT. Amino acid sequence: CASSQGQGMTGELFF.

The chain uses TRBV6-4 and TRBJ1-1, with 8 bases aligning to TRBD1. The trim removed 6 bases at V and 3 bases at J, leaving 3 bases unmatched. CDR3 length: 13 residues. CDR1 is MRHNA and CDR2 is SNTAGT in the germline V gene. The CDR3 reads CASSSTGDTEAFF. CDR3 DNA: TGTGCCAGCAGCTCGACAGGGGACACTGAAGCTTTCTTT.

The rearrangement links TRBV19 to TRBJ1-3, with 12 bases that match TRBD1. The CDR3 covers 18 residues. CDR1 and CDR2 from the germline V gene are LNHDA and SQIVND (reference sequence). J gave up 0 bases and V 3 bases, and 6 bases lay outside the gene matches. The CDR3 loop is CASSILGQGAISGNTIYF. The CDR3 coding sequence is TGTGCCAGTAGTATCCTGGGACAGGGGGCTATCTCTGGAAACACCATATATTTT. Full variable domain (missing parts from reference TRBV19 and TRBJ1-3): DGGITQSPKYLFRKEGQNVTLSCEQNLNHDAMYWYRQDPGQGLRLIYYSQIVNDFQKGDIAEGYSVSREKKESFPLTVTSAQKNPTAFYLCASSILGQGAISGNTIYFGEGSWLTVV.

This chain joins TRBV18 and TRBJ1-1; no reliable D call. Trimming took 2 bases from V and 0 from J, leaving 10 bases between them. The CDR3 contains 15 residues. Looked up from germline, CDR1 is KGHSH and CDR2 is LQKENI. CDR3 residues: CASSPWSEVNTEAFF. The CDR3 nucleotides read TGTGCCAGCTCACCATGGAGTGAAGTGAACACTGAAGCTTTCTTT.